Given below is one T cell receptor beta chain in context. Its antigen is not known. Germline CDR1 and CDR2: LNHDA and SQIVND (reference sequence). V lost 5 bases, J lost 7 bases, and 14 bases lay in between. This CDR3 is 13 amino acids long. Data came from immunoSEQ multiplex PCR; TCRdb stores just in-frame clones and leaves some out. The data show 65,000 or so clones, with around 85% seen just once and approximately 3.5% held by the top ten. The sample belongs to a study of pediatric ulcerative colitis. Study results and caveats: Compared with controls, ulcerative colitis showed greater blood-rectum clone sharing. Clonal expansions reduced rectal repertoire diversity in acute severe colitis.

The blood sample was taken during the colonoscopy visit. The chain joins TRBV19 to TRBJ1-2; D is possibly TRBD1 (6 bases). The TCR originated in a boy aged 5-17 years with severe ulcerative colitis. Sequenced sample: blood. In nucleotides, the CDR3 is TGTGCCAGTAGTCTTCGACAGGAGGGTGGCTACACCTTC. Its translation: CASSLRQEGGYTF.